This TCR beta chain originates from a study of OX40 agonist ivuxolimab in advanced cancers. Study as a whole: Patients in the trial were receiving intravenous ivuxolimab every 2 weeks, at doses of 0.01 to 10 mg/kg.

Regarding the study as a whole: Certain nonresponders likewise exhibited a low normalized T-cell clonal expansion.

Only in-frame clones appear in the TCRdb table, and some are missing; sequencing was by immunoSEQ multiplex PCR. The sample has under 100,000 clones; roughly 90% are singletons. A note on this clone: The target antigen is unknown.

Excluded were patients having autoimmune disease history or systemic immunosuppression. CDR3 size: 14 residues. The germline V gene has CDR1 SGHNT and CDR2 YYREEE (reference sequence). V was cut by 2 bases and J by 4 bases, with 13 bases left in between. The sample consisted of CD4+ or CD8+ T cells sorted from blood, taken in a trial of the OX40 agonist ivuxolimab. The receptor was derived from an adult with an advanced solid tumor such as melanoma, head and neck, liver or kidney cancer. The rearrangement joins TRBV5-4 to TRBJ2-7, with D possibly matching TRBD1 (6 bases). The CDR3 coding sequence is TGTGCCAGCAGCTTTGCGCAGGGGACGTACGAGCAGTACTTC. It codes for CASSFAQGTYEQYF.